This T cell receptor beta chain was captured in a study of blood T cell repertoires in COVID-19. With 4 bases clipped from V and 1 base from J, the junction kept 13 bases outside the gene matches. CDR1 and CDR2 from the germline V gene are SGHRS and YFSETQ. The CDR3 is 18 residues long. Clones were sequenced by immunoSEQ multiplex PCR, and TCRdb holds only the in-frame ones, with some missing. Of 85,000 to 120,000 clones listed, around four fifths are singletons. The sample taken for sequencing was peripheral blood. The source of this sequence is a man in his forties with active or convalescent COVID-19. J is TRBJ2-2 and V is TRBV5-1, with 7 bases identical to TRBD1. This CDR3 is CASSTGLRAGGNTGELFF. CDR3 in DNA: TGCGCCAGCAGCACCGGCCTTCGGGCAGGGGGGAACACCGGGGAGCTGTTTTTT.